This TCR beta chain was profiled in a study of cytomegalovirus exposure and HLA in healthy donors (dated by TCRdb to about 2017). In terms of the full investigation: In an earlier analysis of approximately 500 of the donors, 250 to 350 Gb of sequence data and 100 million or so unique TCR beta sequences from 150 million to 200 million T cells were reported. Roughly 300 gigabases of sequencing data and roughly 81 million unique TCR sequences made up an early release that covered several hundred HLA-typed donors. Among the roughly 390 genotyped donors, approximately 81% belonged to the genetic ancestry cluster associated with self-reported Caucasian donors. The study aimed to test whether signatures of past pathogen exposure could be identified by cataloging public T cell receptors. The study profiled the T cell repertoires of approximately 700 subjects by immunosequencing and related them to cytomegalovirus serostatus. In addition to the first cohort of 500 to 850 subjects, a separate validation cohort of 120 different subjects was used. To predict cytomegalovirus infection status, the study brought together high-throughput TCR immunosequencing, statistical association of individual TCRs with disease status, and machine learning. A later analysis re-examined previously published TCR beta repertoires from more than 600 donors and added high-resolution HLA genotyping to investigate patterns of TCR occurrence. Rather than using new phenotypic data, the later analysis identified candidate immune exposures from TCR beta sequences and from how often those sequences occurred across donors. An earlier analysis of 587 of the donors applied high-throughput TCR beta sequencing to assess whether each TCR beta V gene segment acted as functional or pseudogenic. Donor age, sex, ethnicity and CMV serostatus were collected together with the repertoire data. In a later genetic analysis, genome-wide SNP genotypes for about 55% of the roughly 700 donors were used, and that subset was treated as a discovery cohort. Every repertoire in the discovery cohort had been generated on one and the same sequencing platform. Both class I and class II loci were covered by HLA typing, at four-digit resolution. Typing coverage varied by locus: roughly 629-640 donors for A, B, C, DRB1 and DQB1; approximately 520 for DQA1; approximately 570 for DPA1; roughly 470 for DPB1. Because of strong linkage in the cohort, roughly five DR-DQ haplotypes were treated as single units for association and clustering. Among some 410 genotyped donors of the cohort, an average of approximately 230,000 unique TCR beta nucleotide sequences were sequenced per donor, 15% to 20% of them non-productive. The full study reports these points: Across donors, most TCR sequences were observed very rarely, whereas some public TCRs were present in many individuals. Strong co-occurrence of HLA alleles, especially DR and DQ, made assigning TCR associations to individual alleles difficult. Only TCR beta chains were sequenced in this cohort, and the absence of alpha or paired-chain data limited detectable features. Most CMV-associated TCR beta chains appeared to be HLA-restricted in a later analysis, and the HLA associations seemed to be driven largely by CMV exposure. In a later analysis, TCR association rates were found to vary across HLA loci, with the most associated TCRs seen for DRB1 alleles and the fewest for HLA-C alleles. An association between a missense DCLRE1C variant and V-gene and J-gene trimming of TCR beta chains was found in a later genetic analysis and replicated in an independent cohort. In a later analysis, HLA-associated TCR beta chains were found to be more clonally expanded and to have lower generation probabilities than equally common non-associated chains. Three of the identified cytomegalovirus-associated TCR beta chains were confirmed in vitro to be specific for cytomegalovirus antigens. A further reported finding was that TCR beta sequences accurately predicted the HLA-A and HLA-B alleles for most subjects in the first cohort. The study gave a list of about 170 TCR beta chains associated with cytomegalovirus. Sequencing depth was assumed to be roughly uniform across donors in the presence/absence analyses, though that assumption may not hold. In a later analysis, several top co-occurrence clusters were reported to appear linked to parvovirus B19, influenza, CMV and Epstein-Barr virus. Some 15 rarely observed V segments, including chromosome 9 orphons, were excluded from the earlier analysis of about 500 of the donors because counts were too low. A group of highly shared sequence variants was considered likely to be a technical artifact of the sequencing pipeline. HLA typing was unavailable for some donors at each locus, so association tests used only the typed subset. In a later analysis, 15,000 to 20,000 TCR beta sequences were associated with specific HLA alleles at a false discovery rate of 0.05. According to the authors, the approach could potentially be generalized to other disease states and immunological phenotypes. In both the original and validation cohorts, the classifier was reported to diagnose cytomegalovirus status with high specificity and sensitivity. According to a later genetic analysis, donors in an Asian-associated ancestry cluster had fewer N-insertions in productive TCRs than the approximately 670-donor mean. Because the 87-base-pair reads could not distinguish some IMGT-functional V segments, including TRBV6-2 and TRBV6-3, those segments were excluded. CMV serostatus was the only immune exposure information available for the cohort. Correlated functional status among segregating V segments might reflect linkage disequilibrium, but an unknown experimental factor could not be ruled out. Broadly in line with IMGT annotations, most TCR beta V segments showed up in productive rearrangements about 87% or about 30% of the time in an earlier analysis of under 700 of the donors.

To note about this clone: Which antigen it targets is not known. Base qualities are missing; no much larger clone stands one base away.

The CDR3 starts with the cysteine, ends with the phenylalanine, and has 16 residues. The only DNA kept is the CDR3, 48 bases in frame from the first base. The germline V gene encodes CDR1 MNHEY and CDR2 SMNVEV (reference sequence). Trimming accounts for 6 bases at V and 4 bases at J, while the number of junction bases matched to no gene is 14. Libraries were constructed by the immunoSEQ multiplex PCR assay. The multiplex PCR relied on a mix of 60 forward primers for TCR Vbeta segments and 13 reverse primers for TCR Jbeta segments. A multiplex PCR assay on genomic DNA amplified the CDR3 region of rearranged TCR beta genes. Amplified TCR beta libraries were sequenced as 87-base-pair reads on the Illumina HiSeq System. The authors processed their data as follows. A later analysis tallied 80 million to 95 million unique TCR beta chains across the 700 or so repertoires, and approximately 11 million of those chains were shared by two or more donors. To remove PCR and sequencing errors, raw reads were error-corrected and collapsed into unique sequences using a nearest-neighbor algorithm that merged closely related sequences. V, D and J gene segments were assigned by aligning CDR3 sequences to IMGT reference sequences. For a sequence to be retained, at least a six-nucleotide match to both a V gene segment and a J gene segment was required. Rearrangements were called productive when the CDR3 lacked stop codons and stayed in frame with V and J; all others were non-productive. Following IMGT convention, CDR3 was defined as the stretch from the second conserved V-encoded cysteine up to the conserved J-encoded phenylalanine. In an earlier analysis of around 640 of the donors, sequences lacking an unambiguous match to a single V gene segment were excluded. An earlier analysis of several hundred of the donors called V segments functional above 56.7% productive rearrangements and segregating when the between-donor standard deviation exceeded 5%. A statistical classification framework was developed to diagnose cytomegalovirus status using the catalog of TCR beta chain sequences. In a later analysis, TCR nucleotide sequences were compared against IMGT/GENE-DB human TR gene sequences so that V and J genes could be assigned. Using the TCRdist pipeline, a later analysis assigned CDR3 sequences along with most-parsimonious VDJ recombination scenarios. In a later analysis, each TCR beta chain was defined by its CDR3 amino acid sequence together with its V-gene family, and reads without a unique V-gene family were excluded. As a way to deal with suspected cross-contamination and a sequencing artifact, a later analysis dropped roughly 600 nucleotide sequences that were highly shared and had low generation probability. In a later analysis, a clonal expansion index for each public chain was calculated from normalized within-repertoire ranks of inferred template counts. In a later analysis, generation probabilities were computed using a VDJ recombination model fitted to out-of-frame rearrangements, and the results were checked against IGoR. A later analysis scored TCR-TCR, TCR-HLA and TCR-CMV co-occurrence with hypergeometric tests, applying a repertoire-size bias correction to TCR pairs. A later analysis estimated false discovery rates by permuting HLA or CMV assignments 20 times. In a later analysis, co-occurring TCRs were grouped using DBSCAN, and TCRdist sequence similarity was added for clustering within HLA-allele-positive subsets. For co-occurrence clustering, repertoires with fewer than 30,000 or more than 120,000 public chains were excluded, along with a handful of repertoires with anomalous nucleotide sharing. Sourced from immuneACCESS, this table was stored by TCRdb with only in-frame sequences that have V and J called. A share of the clones is absent; for the studies checked, an unresolved V gene accounts for under half, and the remainder has no known explanation. V and J calls and clone size are those listed in that table; D and trimming were worked out from the DNA. A total of approximately 100,000 clones appear in this sample, approximately 80% of them only once. The ten most abundant clones make up approximately 1.7% of the sample.

The cohort consisted of 666 healthy bone marrow donors. All cohort members were sampled while nominally healthy, although unrecorded immune exposures were likely present. The donor was CMV seronegative and was included in the group of around 320 seronegative cohort members. A peripheral blood sample was collected from each donor, and TCR beta sequencing was performed on peripheral blood mononuclear cells. Genomic DNA was extracted from the blood cell samples with the Qiagen DNeasy Blood Extraction Kit. The TCR was taken from a woman aged 40 to 49 in good health and CMV-seronegative. Sequencing used PBMCs. The receptor chain draws on TRBV27 and TRBJ1-1, and 7 junctional nucleotides match TRBD1. At the DNA level, the sequence is TGTGCCAGCAGCTTCTCAGTGACAGGGCGGGTCACTGAAGCTTTCTTT. Translated, this is CASSFSVTGRVTEAFF.